Many counts were recorded for the clone carrying this T cell receptor (beta chain). Its antigen is currently unknown. The data originate from a study of breast tumors, draining lymph nodes, adjacent tissues. Regarding the study as a whole: Tumors had less TCR diversity than lymph nodes, more than nontumor tissue.

Breast cancer patients provided tissue from their axillary draining lymph nodes. The CDR3 covers 14 residues. CDR1 DFQATT and CDR2 SNEGSKA come from the germline V gene (reference sequence). V lost 3 bases and J 4 bases, leaving 15 bases between the germline ends. TCRdb called the multiplex PCR reads again in MiXCR, with one record for every CDR3 protein. This table holds 270,000 or so distinct CDR3 sequences, 30% to 35% found once. This clonotype was obtained from a female donor with breast cancer. Some clones in this sample may be carry-over from other donors' samples. The rearrangement links TRBV20-1 to TRBJ2-5; perhaps D is TRBD1 or TRBD2 (5 bases each). Source material: axillary lymph node tissue. CDR3 sequence reads: CSARGAGTGETQYF. The CDR3 nucleotides are TGCAGTGCTAGGGGCGCCGGGACGGGAGAGACCCAGTACTTC.